This T cell receptor beta chain appears in the sequencing data of a study of T cell responses to AZD1222 COVID-19 vaccine. Assay used: immunoSEQ multiplex PCR; TCRdb lists only in-frame clones, some missing. The sample yields 65,000 to 95,000 clones, 65% to 85% seen once. The CDR3 extends over 10 amino acids. Germline CDR1 is MDHEN and CDR2 is SYDVKM. The germline V and J ends were trimmed by 10 bases and 5 bases, with 7 bases remaining between them. This clonotype was obtained from an adult in good health. This material consisted of peripheral blood, taken on day 0 of AZD1222 vaccination. This chain uses TRBV28 with TRBJ2-3, with unresolved D. The CDR3 loop reads CATEEDTQYF. In DNA, the CDR3 is TGTGCCACCGAGGAAGATACGCAGTATTTT.